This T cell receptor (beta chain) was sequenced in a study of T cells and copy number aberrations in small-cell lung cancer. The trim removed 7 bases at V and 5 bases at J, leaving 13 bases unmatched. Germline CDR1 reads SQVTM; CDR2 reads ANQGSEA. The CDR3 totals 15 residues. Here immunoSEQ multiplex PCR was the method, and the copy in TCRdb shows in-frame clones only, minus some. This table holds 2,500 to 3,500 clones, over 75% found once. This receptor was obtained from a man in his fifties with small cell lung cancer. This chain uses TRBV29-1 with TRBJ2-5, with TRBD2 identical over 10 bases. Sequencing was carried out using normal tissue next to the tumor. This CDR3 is CSASIWLAGAETQYF. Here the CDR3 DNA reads TGCAGCGCATCTATCTGGCTAGCGGGAGCGGAGACCCAGTACTTC.